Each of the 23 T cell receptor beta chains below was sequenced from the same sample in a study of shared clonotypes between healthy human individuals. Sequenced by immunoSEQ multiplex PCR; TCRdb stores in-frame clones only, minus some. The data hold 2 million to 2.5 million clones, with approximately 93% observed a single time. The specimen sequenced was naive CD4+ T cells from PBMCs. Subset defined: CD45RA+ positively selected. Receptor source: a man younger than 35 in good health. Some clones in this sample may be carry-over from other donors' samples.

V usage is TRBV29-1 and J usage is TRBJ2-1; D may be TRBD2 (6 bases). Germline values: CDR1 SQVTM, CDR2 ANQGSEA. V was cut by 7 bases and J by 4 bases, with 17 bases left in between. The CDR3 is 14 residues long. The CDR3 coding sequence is TGCAGCGCTTCCCTCGTAGCGGTATACAATGAGCAGTTCTTC. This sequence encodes CSASLVAVYNEQFF.

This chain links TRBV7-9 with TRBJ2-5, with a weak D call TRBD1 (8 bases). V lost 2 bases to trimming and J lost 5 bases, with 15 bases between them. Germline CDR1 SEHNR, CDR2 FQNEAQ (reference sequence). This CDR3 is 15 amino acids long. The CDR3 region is CASSLTTGGEETQYF. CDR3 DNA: TGTGCCAGCAGCTTAACTACAGGGGGGGAGGAGACCCAGTACTTC.

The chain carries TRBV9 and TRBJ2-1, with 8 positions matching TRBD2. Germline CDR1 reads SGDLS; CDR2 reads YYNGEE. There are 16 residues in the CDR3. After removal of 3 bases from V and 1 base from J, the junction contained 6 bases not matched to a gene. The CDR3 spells CASSALGLGSYNEQFF. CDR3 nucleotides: TGTGCCAGCAGCGCTCTGGGACTAGGATCCTACAATGAGCAGTTCTTC.

CDR3 sequence: CAISESGRGFYGYTF. In DNA form, the CDR3 reads TGTGCCATCAGTGAGTCGGGCAGGGGCTTTTATGGCTACACCTTC. The chain couples TRBV10-3 to TRBJ1-2, with TRBD1 as a possible D gene (6 bases). The V end lost 0 bases, the J end lost 5 bases, and 13 bases lay between the germline ends. The germline V gene encodes CDR1 ENHRY and CDR2 SYGVKD. The CDR3 runs 15 residues.

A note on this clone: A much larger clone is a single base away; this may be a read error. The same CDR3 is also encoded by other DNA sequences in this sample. The CDR3 nucleotides read TGTGCCAGCAGCGTCGCAGATACGCAGTATTTT. It codes for CASSVADTQYF. This chain connects TRBV9 to TRBJ2-3; D not resolved. Trimming cost V 2 bases and J 4 bases, with 2 bases left between them. The length of the CDR3 is 11 residues. Germline V gives CDR1 SGDLS, CDR2 YYNGEE.

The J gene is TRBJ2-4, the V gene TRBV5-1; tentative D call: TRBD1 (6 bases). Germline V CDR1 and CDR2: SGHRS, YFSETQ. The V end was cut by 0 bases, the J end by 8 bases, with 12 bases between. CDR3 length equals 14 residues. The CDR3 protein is CASSLVQGQDIQYF. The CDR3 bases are TGCGCCAGCAGCTTGGTCCAGGGGCAAGACATTCAGTACTTC.

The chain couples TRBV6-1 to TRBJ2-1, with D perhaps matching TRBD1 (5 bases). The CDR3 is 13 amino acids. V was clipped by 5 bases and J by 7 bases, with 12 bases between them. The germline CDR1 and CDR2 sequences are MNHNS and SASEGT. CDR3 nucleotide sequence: TGTGCCAGCAGTTCTGACAGCCTGAATGAGCAGTTCTTC. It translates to CASSSDSLNEQFF.

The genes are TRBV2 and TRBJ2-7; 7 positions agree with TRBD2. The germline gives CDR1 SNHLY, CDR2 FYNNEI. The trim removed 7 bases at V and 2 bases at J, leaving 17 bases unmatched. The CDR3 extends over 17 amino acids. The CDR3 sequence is CASTLSRSGTSPYEQYF. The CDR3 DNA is TGTGCCAGCACTCTGTCACGCAGCGGGACCTCCCCCTACGAGCAGTACTTC.

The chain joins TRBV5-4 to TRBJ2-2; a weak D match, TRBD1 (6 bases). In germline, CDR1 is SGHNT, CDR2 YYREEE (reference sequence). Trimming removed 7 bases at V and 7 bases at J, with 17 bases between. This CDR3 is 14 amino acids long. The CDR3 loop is CASQQGSRGGELFF. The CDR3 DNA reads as TGTGCCAGCCAGCAGGGTAGCAGGGGCGGGGAGCTGTTTTTT. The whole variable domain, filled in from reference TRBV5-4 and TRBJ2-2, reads ETGVTQSPTHLIKTRGQQVTLRCSSQSGHNTVSWYQQALGQGPQFIFQYYREEENGRGNFPPRFSGLQFPNYSSELNVNALELDDSALYLCASQQGSRGGELFFGEGSRLTVL.

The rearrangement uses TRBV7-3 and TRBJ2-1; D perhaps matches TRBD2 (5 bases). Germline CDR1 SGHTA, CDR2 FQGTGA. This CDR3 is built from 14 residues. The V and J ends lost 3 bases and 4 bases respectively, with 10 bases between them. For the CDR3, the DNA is TGTGCCAGCAGCTTGGACTCGAATTACAATGAGCAGTTCTTC. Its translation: CASSLDSNYNEQFF.

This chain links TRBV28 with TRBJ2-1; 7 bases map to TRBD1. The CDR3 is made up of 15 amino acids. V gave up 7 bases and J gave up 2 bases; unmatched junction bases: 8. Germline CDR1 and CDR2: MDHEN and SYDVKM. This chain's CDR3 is CASTIQGSAYNEQFF. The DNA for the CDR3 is TGTGCCAGCACCATACAGGGGTCGGCCTACAATGAGCAGTTCTTC.

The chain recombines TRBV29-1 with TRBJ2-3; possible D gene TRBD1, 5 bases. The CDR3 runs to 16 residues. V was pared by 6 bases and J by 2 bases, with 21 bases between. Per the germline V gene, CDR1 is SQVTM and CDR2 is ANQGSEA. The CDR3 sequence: CSVHPTATRLTDTQYF. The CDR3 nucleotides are TGCAGCGTCCACCCGACAGCCACGCGGCTCACAGATACGCAGTATTTT.

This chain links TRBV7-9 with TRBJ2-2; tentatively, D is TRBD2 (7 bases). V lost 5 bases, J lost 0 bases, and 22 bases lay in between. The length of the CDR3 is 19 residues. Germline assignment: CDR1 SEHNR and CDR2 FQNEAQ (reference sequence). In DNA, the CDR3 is TGTGCCAGCAGCCTACCGCTAGGGGGGAGGGTCCCGAACACCGGGGAGCTGTTTTTT. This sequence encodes CASSLPLGGRVPNTGELFF.

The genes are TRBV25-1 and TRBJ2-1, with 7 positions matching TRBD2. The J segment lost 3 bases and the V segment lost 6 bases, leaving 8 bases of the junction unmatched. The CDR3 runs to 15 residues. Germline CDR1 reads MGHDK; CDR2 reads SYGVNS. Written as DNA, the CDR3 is TGTGCCAGCAGGTCGGATAGCGGGCACTACAATGAGCAGTTCTTC. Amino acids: CASRSDSGHYNEQFF. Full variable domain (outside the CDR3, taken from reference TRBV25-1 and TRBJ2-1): EADIYQTPRYLVIGTGKKITLECSQTMGHDKMYWYQQDPGMELHLIHYSYGVNSTEKGDLSSESTVSRIRTEHFPLTLESARPSHTSQYLCASRSDSGHYNEQFFGPGTRLTVL.

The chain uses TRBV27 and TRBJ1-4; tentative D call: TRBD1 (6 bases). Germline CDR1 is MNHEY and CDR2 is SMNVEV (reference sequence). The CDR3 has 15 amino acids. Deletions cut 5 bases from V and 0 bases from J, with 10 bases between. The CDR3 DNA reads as TGTGCCAGCAGTCGACAGGCCGCAACTAATGAAAAACTGTTTTTT. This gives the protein CASSRQAATNEKLFF.

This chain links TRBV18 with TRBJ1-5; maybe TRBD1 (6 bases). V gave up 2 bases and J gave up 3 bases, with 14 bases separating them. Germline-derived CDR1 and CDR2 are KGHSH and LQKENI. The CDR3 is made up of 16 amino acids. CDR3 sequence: CASSPVSGQINQPQHF. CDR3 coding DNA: TGTGCCAGCTCACCAGTCTCAGGACAGATCAATCAGCCCCAGCATTTT.

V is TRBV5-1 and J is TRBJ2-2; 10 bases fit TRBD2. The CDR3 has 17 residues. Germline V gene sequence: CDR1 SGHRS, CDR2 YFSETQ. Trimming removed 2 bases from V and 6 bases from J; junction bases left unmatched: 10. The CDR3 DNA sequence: TGCGCCAGCAGCTTCTCGCTAGCGGGAGCCCCGCCCGGGGAGCTGTTTTTT. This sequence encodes CASSFSLAGAPPGELFF.

Here the CDR3 DNA reads TGTGCCAGCAGCTTAGACTCCAATGAGCAGTTCTTC. Its translation is CASSLDSNEQFF. The chain has TRBV11-3 and TRBJ2-1; D gene unclear. The CDR3 loop spans 12 amino acids. Germline V gives CDR1 SGHNT, CDR2 YENEEA. V was cut by 0 bases and J by 6 bases, with 3 bases left in between. The full variable domain, in which reference TRBV11-3 and TRBJ2-1 provide the parts outside the CDR3, is EAGVVQSPRYKIIEKKQPVAFWCNPISGHNTLYWYLQNLGQGPELLIRYENEEAVDDSQLPKDRFSAERLKGVDSTLKIQPAELGDSAVYLCASSLDSNEQFFGPGTRLTVL.

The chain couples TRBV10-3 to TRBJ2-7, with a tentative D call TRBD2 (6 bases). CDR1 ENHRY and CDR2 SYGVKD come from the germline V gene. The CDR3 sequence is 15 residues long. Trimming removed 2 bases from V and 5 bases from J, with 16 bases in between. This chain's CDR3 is CAISEPNGGKDEQYF. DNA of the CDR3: TGTGCCATCAGTGAGCCCAATGGGGGGAAGGACGAGCAGTACTTC.

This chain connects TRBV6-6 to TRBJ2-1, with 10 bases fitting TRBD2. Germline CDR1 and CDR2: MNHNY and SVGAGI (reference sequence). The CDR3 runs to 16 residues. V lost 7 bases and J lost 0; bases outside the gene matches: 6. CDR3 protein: CASTGLAASSYNEQFF. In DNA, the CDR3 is TGTGCCAGCACAGGACTAGCGGCAAGCTCCTACAATGAGCAGTTCTTC.

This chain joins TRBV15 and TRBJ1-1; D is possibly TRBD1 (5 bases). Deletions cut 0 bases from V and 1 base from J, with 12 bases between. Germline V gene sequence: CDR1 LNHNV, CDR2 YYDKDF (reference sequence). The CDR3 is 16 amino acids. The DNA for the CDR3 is TGTGCCACCAGCAGAGACGGCCTGGGGGGGAACACTGAAGCTTTCTTT. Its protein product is CATSRDGLGGNTEAFF.

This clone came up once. CDR3 nucleotide sequence: TGTGCCAGCAGCGACCGGGACAGGGGGCAAAGAAGCGAGCAGTACTTC. It specifies CASSDRDRGQRSEQYF. The rearrangement joins TRBV7-8 to TRBJ2-7; TRBD1 matches 12 bases. CDR3 length: 16 residues. J gave up 6 bases and V 5 bases, and 11 bases lay outside the gene matches. CDR1 SGHVS and CDR2 FQNEAQ come from the germline V gene.

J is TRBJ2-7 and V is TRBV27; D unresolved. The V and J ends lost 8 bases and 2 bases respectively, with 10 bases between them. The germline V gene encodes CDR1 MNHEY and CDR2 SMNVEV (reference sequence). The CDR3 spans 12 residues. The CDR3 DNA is TGTGCCAGCGCGAGTGGGGCCTACGAGCAGTACTTC. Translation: CASASGAYEQYF.